The 7 T cell receptor beta chains below all came from one sample that was sequenced in a study of cytomegalovirus exposure and HLA in healthy donors. Produced via immunoSEQ multiplex PCR; TCRdb's table is partial and in-frame only. The sample carries around 160,000 clones, 85% recorded once. Material: PBMCs. All receptors come from a young man in good health and CMV-seropositive.

V is TRBV6-1 and J is TRBJ2-7; 8 bases agree with TRBD1. This CDR3 is built from 17 residues. Germline V gives CDR1 MNHNS, CDR2 SASEGT. After removal of 4 bases from V and 2 bases from J, the junction contained 13 bases not matched to a gene. The CDR3 coding sequence is TGTGCCAGCAGTGCGCGAGCCTCACGGGACAGGACCTACGAGCAGTACTTC. Its protein product is CASSARASRDRTYEQYF.

This chain joins TRBV9 and TRBJ2-1; 10 bases align to TRBD1. The CDR3 covers 16 residues. The trim removed 3 bases at V and 8 bases at J, leaving 11 bases unmatched. Germline loops: CDR1 SGDLS, CDR2 YYNGEE. This CDR3 is CASSGTGTGAVDEQFF. The DNA for the CDR3 is TGTGCCAGCAGCGGAACCGGGACAGGGGCGGTAGATGAGCAGTTCTTC.

This clone has a handful of counts. This sequence joins TRBV27 and TRBJ1-5, with a tentative D call TRBD1 (5 bases). The ends were cut back, 6 bases at V and 4 bases at J, with 19 bases in the middle. CDR1 is MNHEY, CDR2 SMNVEV, per germline (reference sequence). The CDR3 has 16 amino acids. CDR3 nucleotide sequence: TGTGCCAGCAGGTGGGGCGGGGCAGGTACTAATCAGCCCCAGCATTTT. It specifies CASRWGGAGTNQPQHF.

The V and J genes are TRBV5-8 and TRBJ2-7; 8 bases line up with TRBD1. The CDR3 has 15 residues. Germline lookup yields CDR1 SGHTS and CDR2 YDEGEE. The V and J ends lost 0 bases and 5 bases, in that order; junction bases with no gene match: 7. CDR3 loop: CASSLGDRGVHEQYF. In nucleotides, the CDR3 is TGTGCCAGCAGCTTGGGTGACAGGGGAGTCCACGAGCAGTACTTC.

This clone was detected only once. This sequence joins TRBV7-2 and TRBJ1-5, with TRBD1 as a possible D gene (6 bases). This CDR3 has 14 residues. Per germline, CDR1 SGHTA and CDR2 FQGNSA. V was pared by 2 bases and J by 7 bases, with 12 bases between. In DNA, the CDR3 is TGTGCCAGCAGCTTACTAGGGGACAAACAGCCCCAGCATTTT. Its protein product is CASSLLGDKQPQHF.

V and J are TRBV4-3 and TRBJ2-2, with TRBD1 as a possible D gene (5 bases). The V end was cut by 3 bases, the J end by 4 bases, with 6 bases between. This CDR3 spans 13 amino acids. CDR1 is LGHNA and CDR2 is YSLEER in the germline V gene. The CDR3 region is CASSHDSTGELFF. The CDR3 DNA follows: TGCGCCAGCAGCCACGACAGCACCGGGGAGCTGTTTTTT.

The chain joins TRBV2 to TRBJ1-1; perhaps TRBD1 as D (6 bases). This CDR3 comprises 14 residues. With 6 bases removed from V and 5 bases from J, the gap between germline ends came to 16 bases. Looked up from germline, CDR1 is SNHLY and CDR2 is FYNNEI. The CDR3 is CASRVGGARTEAFF. CDR3 sequence (DNA): TGTGCCAGCAGGGTGGGGGGGGCGCGAACTGAAGCTTTCTTT.